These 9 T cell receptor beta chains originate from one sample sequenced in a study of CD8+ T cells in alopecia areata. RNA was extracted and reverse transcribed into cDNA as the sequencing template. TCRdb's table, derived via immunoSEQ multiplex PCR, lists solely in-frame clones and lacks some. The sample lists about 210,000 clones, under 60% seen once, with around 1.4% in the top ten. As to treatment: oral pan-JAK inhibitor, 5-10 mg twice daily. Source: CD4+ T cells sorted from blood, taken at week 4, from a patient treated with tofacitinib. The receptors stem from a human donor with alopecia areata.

The CDR3 spells CASSSRDYQTGELFF. DNA of the CDR3: TGCGCCAGCAGCTCACGGGACTACCAAACCGGGGAGCTGTTTTTT. The chain joins TRBV5-1 to TRBJ2-2; the match to TRBD2 covers 7 bases. From germline, CDR1 is SGHRS and CDR2 YFSETQ. This CDR3 is built from 15 residues. V lost 3 bases to trimming and J lost 5 bases; unmatched junction nucleotides: 7.

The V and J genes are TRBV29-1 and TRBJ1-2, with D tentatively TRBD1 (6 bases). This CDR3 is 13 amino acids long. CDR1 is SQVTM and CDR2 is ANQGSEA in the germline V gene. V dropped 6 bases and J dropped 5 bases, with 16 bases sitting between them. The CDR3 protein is CSVGDAGQYGYTF. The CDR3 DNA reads TGCAGCGTGGGGGACGCGGGACAATATGGCTACACCTTC.

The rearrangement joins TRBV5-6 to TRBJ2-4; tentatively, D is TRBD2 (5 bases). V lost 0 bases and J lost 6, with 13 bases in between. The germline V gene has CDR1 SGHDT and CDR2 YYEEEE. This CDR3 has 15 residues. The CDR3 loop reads CASSLGAQAGNIQYF. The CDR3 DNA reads TGTGCCAGCAGCTTGGGGGCCCAGGCGGGAAACATTCAGTACTTC.

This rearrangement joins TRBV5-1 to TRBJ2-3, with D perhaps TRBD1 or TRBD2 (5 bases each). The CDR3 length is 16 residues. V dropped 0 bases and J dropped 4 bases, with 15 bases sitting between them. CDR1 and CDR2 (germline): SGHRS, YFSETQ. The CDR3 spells CASSLDGAGSADTQYF. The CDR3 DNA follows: TGCGCCAGCAGCTTGGATGGGGCGGGCAGTGCAGATACGCAGTATTTT.

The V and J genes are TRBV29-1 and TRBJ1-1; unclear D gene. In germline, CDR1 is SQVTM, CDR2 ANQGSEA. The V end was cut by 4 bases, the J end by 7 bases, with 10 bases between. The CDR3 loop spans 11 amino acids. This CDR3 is CSVALLSEAFF. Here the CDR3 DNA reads TGCAGCGTTGCCCTCTTGAGTGAAGCTTTCTTT.

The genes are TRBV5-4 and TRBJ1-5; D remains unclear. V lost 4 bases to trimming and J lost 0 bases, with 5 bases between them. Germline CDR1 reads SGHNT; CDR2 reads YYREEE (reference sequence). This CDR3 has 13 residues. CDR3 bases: TGTGCCAGCAGCGCAGATAGCAATCAGCCCCAGCATTTT. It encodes CASSADSNQPQHF.

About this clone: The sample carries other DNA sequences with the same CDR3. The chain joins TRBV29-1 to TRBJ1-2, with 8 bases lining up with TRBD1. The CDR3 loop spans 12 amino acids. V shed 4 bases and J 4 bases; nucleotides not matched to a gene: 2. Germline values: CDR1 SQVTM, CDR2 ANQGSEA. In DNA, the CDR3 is TGCAGCGTTGGTACAGGGGGCTATGGCTACACCTTC. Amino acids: CSVGTGGYGYTF.

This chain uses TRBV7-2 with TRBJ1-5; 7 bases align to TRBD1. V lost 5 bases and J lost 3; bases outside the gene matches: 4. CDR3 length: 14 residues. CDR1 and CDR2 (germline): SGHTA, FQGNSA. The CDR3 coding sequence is TGTGCCAGCAGCCCGGACAGGCTCAATCAGCCCCAGCATTTT. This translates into CASSPDRLNQPQHF.

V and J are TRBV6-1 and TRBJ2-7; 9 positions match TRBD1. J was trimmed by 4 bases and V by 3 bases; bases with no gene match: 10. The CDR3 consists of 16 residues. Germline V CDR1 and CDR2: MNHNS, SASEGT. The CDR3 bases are TGTGCCAGCAGTGACGATATCCCGACAGGGGGTTACGAGCAGTACTTC. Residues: CASSDDIPTGGYEQYF.